In this sample, the clone carrying this TCR beta chain turned up once. Its antigen is not identified. The data stem from a study of blood T cells in healthy people across ages. Whole-study findings and limits: Estimated diversity, derived from one million T cells, was regarded as an underestimate.

Through a sample-barcoded 5' primer and a J-beta primer mix, a second PCR was run for 7 to 11 cycles. TCRdb reprocessed the 5' RACE reads with MiXCR, giving one entry per CDR3 protein. The sample shows about 630,000 distinct CDR3 sequences, roughly 20% of them seen only once. The V and J ends lost 4 bases and 1 base respectively, with 12 bases between them. The CDR3 loop spans 15 amino acids. CDR1 KGHDR and CDR2 SFDVKD come from the germline V gene. Sequencing input: blood. The J gene is TRBJ2-5, the V gene TRBV24-1, with D possibly matching TRBD1 (6 bases). The sequence was collected from a man in his 70s in good health. In nucleotides, the CDR3 is TGTGCCACCAGTGACACCCGGGACACCCAAGAGACCCAGTACTTC. This translates into CATSDTRDTQETQYF.